This is a list of T cell receptor beta chains from one sample in a study of blood T cells in healthy people across ages. TCRdb redid the calling of the 5' RACE reads with MiXCR, one entry per CDR3 protein. This sample has about 760,000 distinct CDR3 sequences, with approximately 25% found just once. This sample also appeared in a second study, on T cells of mothers and their children.

Sequencing was done on a sample of blood. All receptors come from a boy aged 10-17 years in good health. Each CDR3 is given with its conserved first and last residue. D genes are given only for firm matches. A row's size may be missing; if present it is once, few, many or a size class.

d_call: .
clone_size: .
v_call: TRBV29-1
j_call: TRBJ2-5
cdr3_nt: TGCAGCGTTACAAGGGGAGAAGGGACCCAGTACTTC
cdr3_aa: CSVTRGEGTQYF

d_call: TRBD1
clone_size: few
v_call: TRBV28
j_call: TRBJ1-6
cdr3_nt: TGTGCCACTAACACAGGGGACAATTCACCCCTCCACTTT
cdr3_aa: CATNTGDNSPLHF

d_call: TRBD2
clone_size: .
v_call: TRBV11-2
j_call: TRBJ2-1
cdr3_nt: TGTGCCAGCAGCTTTCGGTTGGGACTAGGTCTCTACAATGAGCAGTTCTTC
cdr3_aa: CASSFRLGLGLYNEQFF

d_call: TRBD2
clone_size: few
v_call: TRBV5-6
j_call: TRBJ2-5
cdr3_nt: TGTGCCAGCAGCTTGGGTTTTCTAGCGGGAGTCGAGACCCAGTACTTC
cdr3_aa: CASSLGFLAGVETQYF

d_call: .
clone_size: .
v_call: TRBV21-1
j_call: TRBJ2-5
cdr3_nt: TGTGCCAGCAGCAACTCGACAATGGGACCGGGGCCCCAAGAGACCCAGTACTTC
cdr3_aa: CASSNSTMGPGPQETQYF

d_call: TRBD1
clone_size: .
v_call: TRBV7-9
j_call: TRBJ1-2
cdr3_nt: TGTGCCAGCAGCCCCTGGGACAGGGGTCCATATGGCTACACCTTC
cdr3_aa: CASSPWDRGPYGYTF

d_call: TRBD2
clone_size: few
v_call: TRBV6-5
j_call: TRBJ2-1
cdr3_nt: TGTGCCAGCAAGGAGTGGGAGGGTAACAATGAGCAGTTCTTC
cdr3_aa: CASKEWEGNNEQFF

d_call: .
clone_size: .
v_call: TRBV6-5
j_call: TRBJ1-3
cdr3_nt: TGTGCCAGCAGTTACTCGACAGGTGCTGGAAACACCATATATTTT
cdr3_aa: CASSYSTGAGNTIYF

d_call: .
clone_size: .
v_call: TRBV7-9
j_call: TRBJ1-2
cdr3_nt: TGTGCCAGCAGCTTACACGGAGGTCGCTACACCTTC
cdr3_aa: CASSLHGGRYTF

d_call: TRBD2
clone_size: .
v_call: TRBV5-1
j_call: TRBJ2-3
cdr3_nt: TGCGCCAGCAGCTTGAGTGGGACTAGCGGGAATACAGATACGCAGTATTTT
cdr3_aa: CASSLSGTSGNTDTQYF

d_call: .
clone_size: few
v_call: TRBV7-9
j_call: TRBJ2-1
cdr3_nt: TGTGCCAGCAGCTTAGGCCTCGGGACTGAGCAGTTCTTC
cdr3_aa: CASSLGLGTEQFF

d_call: TRBD1
clone_size: few
v_call: TRBV5-1
j_call: TRBJ1-1
cdr3_nt: TGCGCCAGCAGCCCCGGACAGGCGGGGAACACTGAAGCTTTCTTT
cdr3_aa: CASSPGQAGNTEAFF

d_call: .
clone_size: .
v_call: TRBV4-2
j_call: TRBJ2-7
cdr3_nt: TGTGCCAGCAGCCAATCACAGGCGGGAAGCTCCTACGAGCAGTACTTC
cdr3_aa: CASSQSQAGSSYEQYF

d_call: TRBD1
clone_size: few
v_call: TRBV29-1
j_call: TRBJ2-7
cdr3_nt: TGCAGCGTTGAAGGGACGGGACAGGGAGGCTACGAGCAGTACTTC
cdr3_aa: CSVEGTGQGGYEQYF

d_call: .
clone_size: .
v_call: TRBV2
j_call: TRBJ2-4
cdr3_nt: TGTGCCAGCTCACAATCCGACTCGGGAATTCAGTACTTC
cdr3_aa: CASSQSDSGIQYF

d_call: .
clone_size: .
v_call: TRBV28
j_call: TRBJ2-7
cdr3_nt: TGTGCCAGCAGCCGAGGACTATCCTCCTACGAGCAGTACTTC
cdr3_aa: CASSRGLSSYEQYF

d_call: .
clone_size: few
v_call: TRBV12-3/TRBV12-4
j_call: TRBJ1-4
cdr3_nt: TGTGCCAGCAGCTCAGGGTTACGGTATGAAAAACTGTTTTTT
cdr3_aa: CASSSGLRYEKLFF